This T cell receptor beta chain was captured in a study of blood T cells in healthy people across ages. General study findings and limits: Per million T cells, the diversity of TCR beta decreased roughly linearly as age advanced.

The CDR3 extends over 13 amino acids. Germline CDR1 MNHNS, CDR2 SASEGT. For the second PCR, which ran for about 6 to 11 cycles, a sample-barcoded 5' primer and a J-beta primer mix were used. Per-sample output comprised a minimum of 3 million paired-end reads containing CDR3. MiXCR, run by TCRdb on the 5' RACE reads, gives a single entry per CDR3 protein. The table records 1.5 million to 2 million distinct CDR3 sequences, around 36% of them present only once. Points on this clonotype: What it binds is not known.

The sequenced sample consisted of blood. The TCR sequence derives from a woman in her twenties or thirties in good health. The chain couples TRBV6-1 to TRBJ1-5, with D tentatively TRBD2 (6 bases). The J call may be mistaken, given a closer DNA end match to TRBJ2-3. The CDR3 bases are TGTGCCAGCAGAGAGAGACCTCGGGAGCCCCAGTATTTT. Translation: CASRERPREPQYF.